This entry lists 29 T cell receptor beta chains sequenced from one sample in a study of vaccination and CD4 T cells after COVID-19. Scientists ran DNA taken from cultured CD4+ T cells through the Oncomine TCR Beta short-read assay for sequencing. TCRdb analysed the PCR reads with MiXCR anew, one entry per CDR3 protein. The sample lists thousands of distinct CDR3 sequences, approximately 31% occurring once. As for treatment: roughly 11-day PBMC culture with coronavirus spike peptide pools or control peptides (ViraFEST assay). Harvesting of the unexposed donor's CD4+ T cells predated the COVID-19 pandemic (2011-2018). These receptors have no identified antigens. The sample consisted of CD4+ T cells from blood, cultured in vitro. Source of these receptors: a human donor in good health.

The chain uses TRBV12-5 and TRBJ2-7; D not certain. The CDR3 sequence is 14 residues long. Trimming took 5 bases from V and 5 from J, leaving 16 bases between them. From germline, CDR1 is LGHNT and CDR2 FRNRAP. The CDR3 spells CASGPDLMPHEQYF. CDR3 in DNA: TGTGCTAGTGGTCCGGACCTTATGCCCCACGAGCAGTACTTC.

This clonotype turned up a few times. The chain recombines TRBV6-1 with TRBJ2-7; D is possibly TRBD2 (5 bases). This CDR3 has 12 residues. Trimming pared 7 bases from V and 5 bases from J, leaving 12 bases between. Germline CDR1 is MNHNS and CDR2 is SASEGT. CDR3 nucleotides: TGTGCCAGCACCCCCGGAGGAAACGAGCAGTACTTC. It specifies CASTPGGNEQYF.

The CDR3 region is CASSPEIRLAGNTIYF. The CDR3 coding sequence is TGTGCCAGCAGTCCAGAAATCAGGTTAGCTGGAAACACCATATATTTT. The chain has TRBV12-3 or TRBV12-4 and TRBJ1-3; D is unresolved. Trimming took off 5 bases at V and 2 bases at J, with 16 bases between the two ends. The CDR3 is made up of 16 amino acids.

The table lists this clonotype with a few counts. The chain uses TRBV6-5 and TRBJ1-1; D call uncertain. This CDR3 contains 14 residues. V was clipped by 2 bases and J by 4 bases, with 11 bases between them. The germline CDR1 and CDR2 sequences are MNHEY and SVGAGI. CDR3 sequence (DNA): TGTGCCAGCAGTTACGGGGTAGTGCTCACTGAAGCTTTCTTT. This translates into CASSYGVVLTEAFF.

V and J are TRBV5-1 and TRBJ1-2; D is unresolved. This CDR3 is 12 amino acids long. Trimming removed 1 base at V and 2 bases at J, with 3 bases between. Germline V gene lookup returns CDR1 SGHRS and CDR2 YFSETQ. CDR3 sequence (DNA): TGCGCCAGCAGCTTGAGCAACTATGGCTACACCTTC. Amino acid sequence: CASSLSNYGYTF.

This chain joins TRBV12-3 or TRBV12-4 and TRBJ1-4, with 9 nucleotides matching TRBD1. CDR3 length: 15 amino acids. The junction had 11 bases not matched to a gene; V was cut back by 7 bases and J by 8 bases. The CDR3 is CASTLWGQGNEKLFF. The CDR3 DNA reads as TGTGCCAGCACCCTCTGGGGACAGGGTAACGAAAAACTGTTTTTT.

This clonotype was observed a few times. The CDR3: CASSREQNVYNEQFF. The CDR3 bases are TGTGCCAGCAGTCGGGAACAGAACGTATACAATGAGCAGTTCTTC. The chain is built from TRBV2 and TRBJ2-1; D is possibly TRBD2 (5 bases). Trimming took 5 bases from V and 4 from J, leaving 15 bases between them. Germline V gene sequence: CDR1 SNHLY, CDR2 FYNNEI. There are 15 residues in the CDR3. The variable domain in full, with the rest retrieved from reference TRBV2 and TRBJ2-1, is EPEVTQTPSHQVTQMGQEVILRCVPISNHLYFYWYRQILGQKVEFLVSFYNNEISEKSEIFDDQFSVERPDGSNFTLKIRSTKLEDSAMYFCASSREQNVYNEQFFGPGTRLTVL.

J is TRBJ2-5 and V is TRBV18; D call uncertain. The ends were cut back, 3 bases at V and 5 bases at J, with 7 bases in the middle. Germline CDR1 reads KGHSH; CDR2 reads LQKENI. The length of the CDR3 is 12 residues. The CDR3 sequence: CASSPTRETQYF. The CDR3 region has the DNA TGTGCCAGCTCACCCACCCGGGAGACCCAGTACTTC.

The chain combines TRBV2 with TRBJ1-5; TRBD1 might be the D (5 bases). V was cut by 5 bases and J by 3 bases, with 11 bases left in between. CDR1 SNHLY and CDR2 FYNNEI come from the germline V gene. The CDR3 loop spans 14 amino acids. The CDR3, as DNA: TGTGCCAGCAGTTTGGACATCCCCAATCAGCCCCAGCATTTT. Its protein is CASSLDIPNQPQHF.

This chain connects TRBV5-1 to TRBJ2-1; 9 bases match TRBD1. Germline V gene sequence: CDR1 SGHRS, CDR2 YFSETQ. The trim removed 1 base at V and 4 bases at J, leaving 3 bases unmatched. The CDR3 loop spans 15 amino acids. The CDR3 region is CASSLLQGAYNEQFF. The CDR3 DNA reads TGCGCCAGCAGCTTGTTACAGGGGGCGTACAATGAGCAGTTCTTC.

The CDR3, as DNA: TGCAGTGCTAGAGACCGGGCGAATGCGAACACCGGGGAGCTGTTTTTT. It translates to CSARDRANANTGELFF. V and J are TRBV20-1 and TRBJ2-2; no firm D call. CDR3 length: 16 residues. Trimming removed 0 bases at V and 0 bases at J, with 11 bases between. CDR1 DFQATT and CDR2 SNEGSKA come from the germline V gene (reference sequence).

The chain couples TRBV5-1 to TRBJ1-1; the match to TRBD1 covers 7 bases. Trimming removed 2 bases from V and 2 bases from J; junction bases left unmatched: 6. CDR1 SGHRS and CDR2 YFSETQ come from the germline V gene. This CDR3 comprises 15 residues. The CDR3 DNA reads as TGCGCCAGCAGCTTAAATACAGGGGTAAACACTGAAGCTTTCTTT. Its translation: CASSLNTGVNTEAFF.

V gene TRBV5-1 combines with J gene TRBJ2-5, with D unresolved. This CDR3 spans 14 amino acids. Germline V gene sequence: CDR1 SGHRS, CDR2 YFSETQ. Trimming took off 0 bases at V and 0 bases at J, with 6 bases between the two ends. The CDR3 sequence: CASSLATDQETQYF. CDR3 in DNA: TGCGCCAGCAGCTTGGCCACGGACCAAGAGACCCAGTACTTC. The full variable domain, its missing parts supplied by reference TRBV5-1 and TRBJ2-5, is KAGVTQTPRYLIKTRGQQVTLSCSPISGHRSVSWYQQTPGQGLQFLFEYFSETQRNKGNFPGRFSGRQFSNSRSEMNVSTLELGDSALYLCASSLATDQETQYFGPGTRLLVL.

Only a few counts were recorded for this clonotype. The chain is built from TRBV7-2 and TRBJ1-1, with 7 bases identical to TRBD1. V shed 2 bases, J shed 1 base, and the junction held 1 base outside the gene matches. Germline V gene sequence: CDR1 SGHTA, CDR2 FQGNSA. The CDR3 loop spans 14 amino acids. The CDR3 DNA reads as TGTGCCAGCAGCTTAAGGACAGGGAACACTGAAGCTTTCTTT. Translated: CASSLRTGNTEAFF.

The chain joins TRBV7-9 to TRBJ1-2; 8 nucleotides align to TRBD1. J gave up 7 bases and V 1 base, and 2 bases lay outside the gene matches. This CDR3 has 13 residues. Per germline, CDR1 SEHNR and CDR2 FQNEAQ (reference sequence). CDR3 DNA: TGTGCCAGCAGCTTAGGACAGGGGCGTGGCTACACCTTC. It is translated as CASSLGQGRGYTF.

This clonotype was detected a few times. The CDR3 sequence: CASSLTSGPDTQYF. CDR3 nucleotide sequence: TGTGCCAGCAGCTTGACTAGCGGTCCAGATACGCAGTATTTT. This chain links TRBV7-9 with TRBJ2-3, with 9 nucleotides matching TRBD2. The CDR3 covers 14 residues. Germline V lookup: CDR1 SEHNR, CDR2 FQNEAQ (reference sequence). The J segment lost 4 bases and the V segment lost 3 bases, leaving 2 bases of the junction unmatched.

The V and J genes are TRBV4-2 and TRBJ2-7; no clear D. This CDR3 is built from 14 residues. Germline V gene sequence: CDR1 LGHNA, CDR2 YNFKEQ. V lost 0 bases and J 5 bases, leaving 11 bases between the germline ends. Here the CDR3 DNA reads TGTGCCAGCAGCCAAGAAGTGCTACTCGACGAGCAGTACTTC. Translating gives CASSQEVLLDEQYF.

This clonotype is judged medium-sized. This sequence joins TRBV6-1 and TRBJ1-6; TRBD1 is a possible D gene (6 bases). Trimming cost V 5 bases and J 9 bases, with 14 bases left between them. Germline-derived CDR1 and CDR2 are MNHNS and SASEGT. CDR3 size: 14 residues. The CDR3 sequence is CASSPRTVSSPLHF. CDR3 bases: TGTGCCAGCAGTCCCCGGACAGTATCTTCACCCCTCCACTTT.

The chain carries TRBV2 and TRBJ2-7; tentatively, D is TRBD1 (6 bases). With 10 bases removed from V and 3 bases from J, the gap between germline ends came to 16 bases. Germline V CDR1 and CDR2: SNHLY, FYNNEI. CDR3 size: 13 residues. CDR3 residues: CATRGEGNYEQYF. DNA of the CDR3: TGTGCCACCAGGGGCGAGGGGAACTACGAGCAGTACTTC.

This clonotype was detected a few times. This chain links TRBV6-5 with TRBJ1-1; D gene uncertain. Trimming removed 0 bases from V and 3 bases from J, with 14 bases in between. The CDR3 runs 16 residues. CDR1 is MNHEY, CDR2 SVGAGI, per germline. The CDR3 sequence is CASSYSAGRRDTEAFF. DNA for the CDR3: TGTGCCAGCAGTTACTCTGCCGGAAGAAGGGACACTGAAGCTTTCTTT.

This clonotype ranks as medium-sized. CDR3 sequence (DNA): TGTGCCACCAGTGATGGCGCTAACTATGGCTACACCTTC. Encoded protein: CATSDGANYGYTF. The chain carries TRBV24-1 and TRBJ1-2; D is uncertain. This CDR3 spans 13 amino acids. Germline CDR1 reads KGHDR; CDR2 reads SFDVKD. With 3 bases removed from V and 0 bases from J, the gap between germline ends came to 4 bases.

This clonotype is termed medium-sized (0.01 to 0.1%). V gene TRBV6-1 combines with J gene TRBJ1-1; possibly TRBD1 for D (6 bases). This CDR3 contains 16 residues. Germline assignment: CDR1 MNHNS and CDR2 SASEGT. V lost 2 bases, J lost 1 base, and 14 bases lay in between. CDR3 nucleotides: TGTGCCAGCAGTGAAATGAATGGGGGCCCGAACACTGAAGCTTTCTTT. Amino acid sequence: CASSEMNGGPNTEAFF.

The table lists this clonotype with a few counts. This chain joins TRBV21-1 and TRBJ2-7; the table's D call, TRBD2, has no DNA check behind it. TRBV21-1 is assigned pseudogene status. This CDR3 is 15 amino acids long. This chain's CDR3 is CASSCRGLSTYEQYF. The CDR3 DNA reads as TGTGCCAGCAGCTGCCGGGGACTTTCTACCTACGAGCAGTACTTC.

This clonotype came up a few times. The rearrangement joins TRBV19 to TRBJ1-5; no clear D. The CDR3 spans 14 residues. Trimming removed 4 bases from V and 3 bases from J, with 10 bases in between. The germline CDR1 and CDR2 sequences are LNHDA and SQIVND (reference sequence). Here the CDR3 reads CASSSRTVNQPQHF. The CDR3 nucleotides are TGTGCCAGTAGTAGTCGAACAGTCAATCAGCCCCAGCATTTT.

The chain links TRBV6-1 to TRBJ1-5; the D is unclear. Trimming took 7 bases from V and 5 from J, leaving 18 bases between them. The CDR3 runs to 15 residues. Germline V lookup: CDR1 MNHNS, CDR2 SASEGT. CDR3 sequence: CASTSLGPGDQPQHF. The DNA of the CDR3 is TGTGCCAGCACCTCCCTTGGTCCCGGGGATCAGCCCCAGCATTTT.

This clonotype was seen more than once but under ten times. The gene calls are TRBV20-1 and TRBJ2-2; 8 bases match TRBD2. The CDR3 has 14 residues. Losses at the gene ends were 5 bases for V and 4 bases for J; bases not matched to a gene: 6. Germline V gene sequence: CDR1 DFQATT, CDR2 SNEGSKA (reference sequence). CDR3 nucleotides: TGCAGTGCTCCAGATAGCGGGGCCACCGGGGAGCTGTTTTTT. It is translated as CSAPDSGATGELFF.

This chain links TRBV20-1 with TRBJ2-4, with 13 positions matching TRBD2. Trimming removed 5 bases from V and 3 bases from J; junction bases left unmatched: 7. The CDR3 totals 16 residues. The germline CDR1 and CDR2 sequences are DFQATT and SNEGSKA (reference sequence). This CDR3 reads CSAFGLAGAFKNIQYF. The CDR3 region has the DNA TGCAGTGCTTTCGGACTAGCGGGGGCGTTCAAAAACATTCAGTACTTC.

The V call is TRBV2, the J call TRBJ1-1, with 9 bases matching TRBD1. V trimming: 4 bases; J trimming: 6 bases; junction bases outside the gene matches: 6. CDR3 length equals 14 residues. Germline assignment: CDR1 SNHLY and CDR2 FYNNEI. DNA of the CDR3: TGTGCCAGCAGTGGGGGACAGGGTTGGGCTGAAGCTTTCTTT. It translates to CASSGGQGWAEAFF.

The rearrangement uses TRBV20-1 and TRBJ1-1, with unresolved D. Germline CDR1 reads DFQATT; CDR2 reads SNEGSKA (reference sequence). This CDR3 has 12 amino acids. V dropped 1 base and J dropped 1 base, with 4 bases sitting between them. The CDR3 DNA reads TGCAGTGCTAGAGTGAAGAACACTGAAGCTTTCTTT. As protein: CSARVKNTEAFF.